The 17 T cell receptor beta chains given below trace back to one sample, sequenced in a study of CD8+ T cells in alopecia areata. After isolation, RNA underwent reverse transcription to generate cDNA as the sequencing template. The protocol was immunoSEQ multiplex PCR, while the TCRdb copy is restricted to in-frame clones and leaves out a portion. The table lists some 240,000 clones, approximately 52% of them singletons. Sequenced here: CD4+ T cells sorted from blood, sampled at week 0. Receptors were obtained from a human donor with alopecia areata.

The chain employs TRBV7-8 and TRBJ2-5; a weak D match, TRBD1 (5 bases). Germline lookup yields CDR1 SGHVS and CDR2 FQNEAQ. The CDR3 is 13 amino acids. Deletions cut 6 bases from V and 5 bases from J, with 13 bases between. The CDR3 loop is CASSKPGPETQYF. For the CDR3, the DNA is TGTGCCAGCAGTAAACCAGGGCCGGAGACCCAGTACTTC. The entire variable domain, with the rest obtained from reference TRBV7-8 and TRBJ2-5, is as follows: GAGVSQSPRYKVAKRGQDVALRCDPISGHVSLFWYQQALGQGPEFLTYFQNEAQLDKSGLPSDRFFAERPEGSVSTLKIQRTQQEDSAVYLCASSKPGPETQYFGPGTRLLVL.

The DNA of the CDR3 is TGTGCCATCAGTGATTGGGGACGGAAGAACTACGAGCAGTACTTC. Amino acid sequence: CAISDWGRKNYEQYF. This rearrangement joins TRBV10-3 to TRBJ2-7; perhaps D is TRBD1 or TRBD2 (5 bases each). Germline lookup yields CDR1 ENHRY and CDR2 SYGVKD. The V and J ends lost 3 bases and 3 bases respectively, with 15 bases between them. The CDR3 totals 15 residues.

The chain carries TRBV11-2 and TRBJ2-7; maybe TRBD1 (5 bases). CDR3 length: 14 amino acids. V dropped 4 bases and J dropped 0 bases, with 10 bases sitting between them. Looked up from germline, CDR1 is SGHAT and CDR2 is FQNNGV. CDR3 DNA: TGTGCCAGCAGCTCTGACAGAACCTCCTACGAGCAGTACTTC. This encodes CASSSDRTSYEQYF.

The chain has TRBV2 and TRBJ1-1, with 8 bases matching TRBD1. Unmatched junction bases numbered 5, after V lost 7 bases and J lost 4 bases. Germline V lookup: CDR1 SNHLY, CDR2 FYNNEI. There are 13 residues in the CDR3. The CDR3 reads CASIRTGLTEAFF. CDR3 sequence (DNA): TGTGCCAGCATCAGGACAGGGCTCACTGAAGCTTTCTTT.

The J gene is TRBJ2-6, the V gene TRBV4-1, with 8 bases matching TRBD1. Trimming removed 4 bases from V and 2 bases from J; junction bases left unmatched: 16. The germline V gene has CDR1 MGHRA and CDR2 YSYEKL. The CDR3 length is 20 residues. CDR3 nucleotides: TGCGCCAGCAGCCGCCAAATCGGGGACAGGAGAGGTGCTGGGGCCAACGTCCTGACTTTC. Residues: CASSRQIGDRRGAGANVLTF.

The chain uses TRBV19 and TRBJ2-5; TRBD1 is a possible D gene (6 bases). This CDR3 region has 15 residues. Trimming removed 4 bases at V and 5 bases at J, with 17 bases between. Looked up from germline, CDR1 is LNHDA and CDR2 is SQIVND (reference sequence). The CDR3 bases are TGTGCCAGTAGTAGGCGCAGGGGAAATAGGGAGACCCAGTACTTC. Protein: CASSRRRGNRETQYF. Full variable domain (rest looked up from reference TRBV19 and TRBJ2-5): DGGITQSPKYLFRKEGQNVTLSCEQNLNHDAMYWYRQDPGQGLRLIYYSQIVNDFQKGDIAEGYSVSREKKESFPLTVTSAQKNPTAFYLCASSRRRGNRETQYFGPGTRLLVL.

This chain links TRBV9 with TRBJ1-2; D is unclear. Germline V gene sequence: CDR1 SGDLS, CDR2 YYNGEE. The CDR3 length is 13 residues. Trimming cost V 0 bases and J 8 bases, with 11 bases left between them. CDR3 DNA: TGTGCCAGCAGCGTAGGGATTTCGGGCGGCTACACCTTC. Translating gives CASSVGISGGYTF.

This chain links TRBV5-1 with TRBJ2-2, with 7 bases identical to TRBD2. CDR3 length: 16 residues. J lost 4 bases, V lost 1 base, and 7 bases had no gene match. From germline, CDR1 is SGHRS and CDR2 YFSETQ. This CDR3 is CASSLLVGGPTGELFF. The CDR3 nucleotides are TGCGCCAGCAGCTTGTTAGTGGGAGGGCCCACCGGGGAGCTGTTTTTT.

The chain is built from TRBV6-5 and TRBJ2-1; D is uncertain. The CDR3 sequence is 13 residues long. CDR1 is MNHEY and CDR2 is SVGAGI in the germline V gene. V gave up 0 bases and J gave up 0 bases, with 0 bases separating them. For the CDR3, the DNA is TGTGCCAGCAGTTACTCCTCCTACAATGAGCAGTTCTTC. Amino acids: CASSYSSYNEQFF.

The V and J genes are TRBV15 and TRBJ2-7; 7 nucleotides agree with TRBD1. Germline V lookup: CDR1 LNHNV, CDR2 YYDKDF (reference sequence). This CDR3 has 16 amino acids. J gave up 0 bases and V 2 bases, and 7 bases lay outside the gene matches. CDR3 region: CATSRTQNRGSYEQYF. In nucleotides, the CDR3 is TGTGCCACCAGCAGAACCCAAAACAGGGGCTCCTACGAGCAGTACTTC.

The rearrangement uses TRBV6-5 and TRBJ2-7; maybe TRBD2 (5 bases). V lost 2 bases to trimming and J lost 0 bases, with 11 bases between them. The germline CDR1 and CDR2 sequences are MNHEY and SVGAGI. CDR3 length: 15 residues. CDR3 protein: CASSYGGSGSYEQYF. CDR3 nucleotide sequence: TGTGCCAGCAGTTACGGCGGGTCCGGCTCCTACGAGCAGTACTTC.

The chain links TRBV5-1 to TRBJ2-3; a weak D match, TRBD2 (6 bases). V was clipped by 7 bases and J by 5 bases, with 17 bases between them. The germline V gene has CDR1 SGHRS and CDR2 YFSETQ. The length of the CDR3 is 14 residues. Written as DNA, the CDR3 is TGCGCCAGCGGTATGGGCGGGGTGAAAGATACGCAGTATTTT. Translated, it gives CASGMGGVKDTQYF.

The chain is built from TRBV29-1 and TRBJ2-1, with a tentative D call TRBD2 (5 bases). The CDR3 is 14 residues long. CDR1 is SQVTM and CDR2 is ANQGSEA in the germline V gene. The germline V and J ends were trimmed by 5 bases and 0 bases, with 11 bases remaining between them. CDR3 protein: CSVYRDNSYNEQFF. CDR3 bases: TGCAGCGTTTATCGGGATAACTCCTACAATGAGCAGTTCTTC.

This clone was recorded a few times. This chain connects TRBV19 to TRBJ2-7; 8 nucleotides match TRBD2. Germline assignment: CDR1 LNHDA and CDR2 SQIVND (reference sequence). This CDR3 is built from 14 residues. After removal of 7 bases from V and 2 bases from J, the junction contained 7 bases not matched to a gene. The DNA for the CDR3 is TGTGCCAGTAAGATGGTAGCGGGACCCTACGAGCAGTACTTC. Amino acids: CASKMVAGPYEQYF.

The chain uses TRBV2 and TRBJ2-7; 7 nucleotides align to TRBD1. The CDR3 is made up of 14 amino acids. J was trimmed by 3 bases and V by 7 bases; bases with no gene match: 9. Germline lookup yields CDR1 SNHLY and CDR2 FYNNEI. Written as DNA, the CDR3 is TGTGCCAGCACTCACGAGGGACAGAACTACGAGCAGTACTTC. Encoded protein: CASTHEGQNYEQYF. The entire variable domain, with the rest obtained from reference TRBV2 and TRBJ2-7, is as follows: EPEVTQTPSHQVTQMGQEVILRCVPISNHLYFYWYRQILGQKVEFLVSFYNNEISEKSEIFDDQFSVERPDGSNFTLKIRSTKLEDSAMYFCASTHEGQNYEQYFGPGTRLTVT.

The CDR3 nucleotides are TGTGCCAGCAGGGAGGGACCAGGCAATCAGCCCCAGCATTTT. Encoded protein: CASREGPGNQPQHF. The rearrangement links TRBV7-2 to TRBJ1-5, with a possible D match to TRBD1 (5 bases). The V end was cut by 6 bases, the J end by 2 bases, with 11 bases between. The CDR3 sequence is 14 residues long. CDR1 and CDR2 (germline): SGHTA, FQGNSA.

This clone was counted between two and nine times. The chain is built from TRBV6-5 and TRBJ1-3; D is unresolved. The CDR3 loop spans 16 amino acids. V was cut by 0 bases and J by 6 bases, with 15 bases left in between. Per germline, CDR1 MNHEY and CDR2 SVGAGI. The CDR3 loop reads CASSYSSPQAINTIYF. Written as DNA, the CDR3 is TGTGCCAGCAGTTACTCGAGCCCGCAAGCTATAAACACCATATATTTT.